One and the same sample provided the 28 T cell receptor beta chains below, sequenced in a study of PD-1 blockade in classical Hodgkin lymphoma. Sequencing used immunoSEQ multiplex PCR; TCRdb keeps in-frame clones, though not all of them. The data hold approximately 52,000 clones, with around 75% observed a single time. After autologous stem cell transplantation all patients relapsed, and prior brentuximab vedotin exposure differed between cohorts. Sequenced material: peripheral blood mononuclear cells (PBMCs), taken before the second cycle of nivolumab. The receptor source for this set is a human donor with classical Hodgkin lymphoma.

CDR3 loop: CASSPRQGIPYEQYF. The CDR3 DNA reads as TGTGCCAGCAGTCCAAGACAGGGAATCCCCTACGAGCAGTACTTC. V gene TRBV27 combines with J gene TRBJ2-7, with 7 nucleotides matching TRBD1. Germline CDR1 reads MNHEY; CDR2 reads SMNVEV (reference sequence). The V gene end was trimmed by 5 bases and the J gene end by 2 bases; junction bases not matched to a gene: 9. CDR3 size: 15 residues.

The chain recombines TRBV6-6 with TRBJ2-7; 10 nucleotides match TRBD1. The CDR3 has 14 residues. Looked up from germline, CDR1 is MNHNY and CDR2 is SVGAGI (reference sequence). After removal of 5 bases from V and 5 bases from J, the junction contained 6 bases not matched to a gene. CDR3 amino acids: CASSRPTGGNEQYF. Written as DNA, the CDR3 is TGTGCCAGCAGTCGCCCGACAGGGGGCAACGAGCAGTACTTC.

The table lists this clone with a few counts. V is TRBV2 and J is TRBJ2-7; no clear D gene. The V end was cut by 8 bases, the J end by 0 bases, with 8 bases between. The CDR3 extends over 12 amino acids. CDR1 and CDR2 (germline): SNHLY, FYNNEI. CDR3 region: CASFGDSYEQYF. CDR3 coding DNA: TGTGCCAGCTTTGGGGACTCCTACGAGCAGTACTTC.

The chain is built from TRBV2 and TRBJ2-7, with a weak D call TRBD2 (6 bases). V was clipped by 6 bases and J by 3 bases, with 15 bases between them. Germline values: CDR1 SNHLY, CDR2 FYNNEI. The CDR3 runs 14 residues. The DNA of the CDR3 is TGTGCCAGCAGCCTCGTGCGGGGAGGCTACGAGCAGTACTTC. This gives the protein CASSLVRGGYEQYF.

The CDR3 reads CASSLAAGVGETQYF. The CDR3, as DNA: TGTGCCAGCAGCTTAGCGGCGGGAGTCGGGGAGACCCAGTACTTC. This sequence joins TRBV7-6 and TRBJ2-5; TRBD2 matches at 7 bases. In germline, CDR1 is SGHVS, CDR2 FNYEAQ. The CDR3 extends over 15 amino acids. After removal of 0 bases from V and 5 bases from J, the junction contained 6 bases not matched to a gene.

As regards this clone: Other DNA sequences in the same sample also yield this CDR3. This chain joins TRBV30 and TRBJ2-7, with D hard to call. This CDR3 has 12 amino acids. Trimming took off 1 base at V and 1 base at J, with 5 bases between the two ends. Per the germline V gene, CDR1 is GTSNPN and CDR2 is SVGIG (reference sequence). The CDR3 here is CAWSGGSYEQYF. The CDR3 DNA is TGTGCCTGGAGTGGGGGTTCCTACGAGCAGTACTTC. Drawing the rest from reference TRBV30 and TRBJ2-7, the complete variable domain is SQTIHQWPATLVQPVGSPLSLECTVEGTSNPNLYWYRQAAGRGLQLLFYSVGIGQISSEVPQNLSASRPQDRQFILSSKKLLLSDSGFYLCAWSGGSYEQYFGPGTRLTVT.

The chain employs TRBV4-1 and TRBJ2-1; maybe TRBD2 (6 bases). The germline gives CDR1 MGHRA, CDR2 YSYEKL. The CDR3 loop spans 17 amino acids. V was clipped by 4 bases and J by 0 bases, with 16 bases between them. The CDR3 loop reads CASSRTPGESSYNEQFF. CDR3 nucleotide sequence: TGCGCCAGCAGCCGCACCCCGGGGGAAAGCTCCTACAATGAGCAGTTCTTC.

This clone appeared a few times. The chain has TRBV18 and TRBJ1-5, with 7 bases that match TRBD1. Unmatched junction bases numbered 11, after V lost 6 bases and J lost 6 bases. The CDR3 runs 15 residues. Germline V lookup: CDR1 KGHSH, CDR2 LQKENI. CDR3 in DNA: TGTGCCAGCTCTCCTTTACAGGGGCTCGGTCAGCCCCAGCATTTT. Amino acids: CASSPLQGLGQPQHF.

The chain carries TRBV9 and TRBJ1-1; a possible D gene is TRBD1 (5 bases). V lost 2 bases, J lost 3 bases, and 14 bases lay in between. The CDR3 runs 15 residues. The germline V gene encodes CDR1 SGDLS and CDR2 YYNGEE. The CDR3 here is CASSVGGSEYTEAFF. CDR3 DNA: TGTGCCAGCAGCGTGGGGGGTTCGGAGTACACTGAAGCTTTCTTT. The variable domain in full, with the rest retrieved from reference TRBV9 and TRBJ1-1, is DSGVTQTPKHLITATGQRVTLRCSPRSGDLSVYWYQQSLDQGLQFLIQYYNGEERAKGNILERFSAQQFPDLHSELNLSSLELGDSALYFCASSVGGSEYTEAFFGQGTRLTVV.

The chain is built from TRBV13 and TRBJ2-5; unclear D gene. In germline, CDR1 is PRHDT, CDR2 FYEKMQ (reference sequence). The CDR3 covers 13 residues. V was trimmed by 3 bases and J by 5 bases, leaving 10 bases between them. The CDR3 is CASSLVPLETQYF. Here the CDR3 DNA reads TGTGCCAGCAGCTTGGTACCGCTGGAGACCCAGTACTTC.

V and J are TRBV7-9 and TRBJ2-1, with 11 bases identical to TRBD1. Trimming cost V 5 bases and J 7 bases; bases outside gene matches: 10. The CDR3 is 16 amino acids. In germline, CDR1 is SEHNR, CDR2 FQNEAQ (reference sequence). CDR3 amino acids: CASSVIGQGARNEQFF. The DNA of the CDR3 is TGTGCCAGCAGCGTAATCGGACAGGGGGCGAGGAATGAGCAGTTCTTC.

The DNA of the CDR3 is TGTGCCAGCAGTCCAACAGGGGGCCAGCCCCAGCATTTT. Its translation is CASSPTGGQPQHF. J is TRBJ1-5 and V is TRBV6-1; 9 bases map to TRBD1. The CDR3 consists of 13 residues. Trimming at V came to 5 bases and at J to 7 bases, leaving 3 bases not matched to a gene. Germline loops: CDR1 MNHNS, CDR2 SASEGT.

This clone was seen a single time. The gene calls are TRBV6-5 and TRBJ2-7; 7 bases match TRBD1. Looked up from germline, CDR1 is MNHEY and CDR2 is SVGAGI. Trimming removed 7 bases from V and 2 bases from J; junction bases left unmatched: 8. This CDR3 spans 14 amino acids. The CDR3 is CASNDRVPPYEQYF. The CDR3 coding sequence is TGTGCCAGCAACGACAGGGTCCCTCCCTACGAGCAGTACTTC.

Worth noting for this clone: In the same sample, other DNA sequences code for this CDR3. This chain links TRBV9 with TRBJ2-3; 8 bases are a match to TRBD2. This CDR3 has 15 residues. J was trimmed by 5 bases and V by 0 bases; bases with no gene match: 5. Germline V gene lookup returns CDR1 SGDLS and CDR2 YYNGEE. In nucleotides, the CDR3 is TGTGCCAGCAGCGTAGGTGCGGGAGGTGGAGATACGCAGTATTTT. Translated, it gives CASSVGAGGGDTQYF.

This chain links TRBV6-5 with TRBJ2-7; weak D call: TRBD1 (5 bases). The germline CDR1 and CDR2 sequences are MNHEY and SVGAGI. Trimming pared 6 bases from V and 2 bases from J, leaving 17 bases between. The CDR3 has 15 amino acids. The CDR3 DNA follows: TGTGCCAGCAGACGGCGCCCGGACAATACCTACGAGCAGTACTTC. Protein product: CASRRRPDNTYEQYF.

The chain recombines TRBV5-1 with TRBJ2-7; 7 nucleotides match TRBD1. Germline V gene sequence: CDR1 SGHRS, CDR2 YFSETQ. This CDR3 contains 15 residues. V was clipped by 4 bases and J by 3 bases; unmatched bases: 10. Here the CDR3 DNA reads TGCGCCAGCAGCGGAATCCTAGGGGGCGTCTACGAGCAGTACTTC. This codes for CASSGILGGVYEQYF. Combining the CDR3 with reference TRBV5-1 and TRBJ2-7 gives the whole variable domain KAGVTQTPRYLIKTRGQQVTLSCSPISGHRSVSWYQQTPGQGLQFLFEYFSETQRNKGNFPGRFSGRQFSNSRSEMNVSTLELGDSALYLCASSGILGGVYEQYFGPGTRLTVT.

The chain joins TRBV7-2 to TRBJ2-7; 11 bases are a match to TRBD1. J gave up 4 bases and V 0 bases, and 5 bases lay outside the gene matches. CDR3 size: 16 residues. Germline values: CDR1 SGHTA, CDR2 FQGNSA. CDR3 bases: TGTGCCAGCAGCTTAGCCTCCGGACAGGGGGCATACGAGCAGTACTTC. Its translation is CASSLASGQGAYEQYF. Variable domain in full (rest from reference TRBV7-2 and TRBJ2-7): GAGVSQSPSNKVTEKGKDVELRCDPISGHTALYWYRQSLGQGLEFLIYFQGNSAPDKSGLPSDRFSAERTGGSVSTLTIQRTQQEDSAVYLCASSLASGQGAYEQYFGPGTRLTVT.

The chain is built from TRBV7-6 and TRBJ1-2; TRBD1 might be the D (5 bases). Germline CDR1 reads SGHVS; CDR2 reads FNYEAQ. The V gene lost 5 bases and the J gene lost 4 bases, with 14 bases spanning the gap. The CDR3 sequence is 14 residues long. In nucleotides, the CDR3 is TGTGCCAGCAGCCCGGACGGCCAGGGCTATGGCTACACCTTC. This translates into CASSPDGQGYGYTF.

The chain carries TRBV19 and TRBJ2-7; D gene ambiguous. V dropped 1 base and J dropped 4 bases, with 8 bases sitting between them. There are 13 residues in the CDR3. Per the germline V gene, CDR1 is LNHDA and CDR2 is SQIVND (reference sequence). The CDR3 DNA follows: TGTGCCAGTAGTATAGGAAAAGGGTACGAGCAGTACTTC. Its protein is CASSIGKGYEQYF.

The J gene is TRBJ2-2, the V gene TRBV27, with unresolved D. The V and J ends lost 4 bases and 1 base respectively, with 7 bases between them. Germline CDR1 and CDR2: MNHEY and SMNVEV (reference sequence). The CDR3 is 14 amino acids. The DNA of the CDR3 is TGTGCCAGCAGTTACCGACAGAACACCGGGGAGCTGTTTTTT. Its translation is CASSYRQNTGELFF.

This clone was observed a single time. This chain uses TRBV11-2 with TRBJ1-1, with D possibly being TRBD1 (5 bases). Trimming pared 2 bases from V and 1 base from J, leaving 8 bases between. The CDR3 consists of 14 residues. Germline V gene sequence: CDR1 SGHAT, CDR2 FQNNGV. The DNA for the CDR3 is TGTGCCAGCAGCTTAAGGGGATGGAACACTGAAGCTTTCTTT. Translating it yields CASSLRGWNTEAFF.

This chain connects TRBV6-5 to TRBJ2-2, with D uncertain. V shed 7 bases and J shed 0 bases, with 12 bases lying between them. The CDR3 is 15 amino acids. Germline V gene lookup returns CDR1 MNHEY and CDR2 SVGAGI. This chain's CDR3 is CASTLGASNTGELFF. CDR3 DNA sequence: TGTGCCAGCACTTTAGGAGCTTCGAACACCGGGGAGCTGTTTTTT.

The J gene is TRBJ1-6, the V gene TRBV27; D is unclear. With 5 bases removed from V and 10 bases from J, the gap between germline ends came to 12 bases. The CDR3 spans 13 residues. Germline CDR1 MNHEY, CDR2 SMNVEV (reference sequence). The CDR3 loop reads CASSPRDGSPLHF. DNA of the CDR3: TGTGCCAGCAGTCCGAGGGATGGATCACCCCTCCACTTT.

A single count supports this clone. The V call is TRBV7-3, the J call TRBJ2-1; 8 bases match TRBD2. The V segment lost 3 bases and the J segment 4 bases; nucleotides outside the gene matches: 5. The CDR3 runs to 15 residues. From germline, CDR1 is SGHTA and CDR2 FQGTGA. In nucleotides, the CDR3 is TGTGCCAGCAGCTTGGAGACTAGCGTTTACAATGAGCAGTTCTTC. This gives the protein CASSLETSVYNEQFF.

The rearrangement joins TRBV7-3 to TRBJ2-1, with TRBD2 matching 11 bases. The CDR3 has 20 amino acids. Germline assignment: CDR1 SGHTA and CDR2 FQGTGA. Trimming removed 4 bases from V and 0 bases from J; junction bases left unmatched: 14. This CDR3 is CASSSPATSGKSSSYNEQFF. Written as DNA, the CDR3 is TGTGCCAGCAGCTCGCCCGCGACTAGCGGGAAGAGTAGCTCCTACAATGAGCAGTTCTTC.

The rearrangement links TRBV6-5 to TRBJ1-3, with no clear D. V was trimmed by 4 bases and J by 7 bases, leaving 14 bases between them. The germline V gene encodes CDR1 MNHEY and CDR2 SVGAGI. This CDR3 spans 14 amino acids. This CDR3 reads CASSSGGLRNTIYF. CDR3 coding DNA: TGTGCCAGCAGTTCGGGTGGCCTCCGGAACACCATATATTTT.

Regarding this clone: This sample includes further DNA sequences coding for the same CDR3. J is TRBJ2-2 and V is TRBV6-1; D not certain. The CDR3 is 12 residues long. Trimming removed 5 bases from V and 2 bases from J, with 3 bases in between. Germline V gives CDR1 MNHNS, CDR2 SASEGT. CDR3 nucleotide sequence: TGTGCCAGCAGTCCCAACACCGGGGAGCTGTTTTTT. Protein product: CASSPNTGELFF.

The chain employs TRBV19 and TRBJ2-3, with TRBD2 matching 7 bases. CDR3 size: 16 residues. The germline CDR1 and CDR2 sequences are LNHDA and SQIVND (reference sequence). After removal of 4 bases from V and 3 bases from J, the junction contained 10 bases not matched to a gene. In nucleotides, the CDR3 is TGTGCCAGTAGTACCCGGGACTTCGGGAGGACAGATACGCAGTATTTT. This translates into CASSTRDFGRTDTQYF.